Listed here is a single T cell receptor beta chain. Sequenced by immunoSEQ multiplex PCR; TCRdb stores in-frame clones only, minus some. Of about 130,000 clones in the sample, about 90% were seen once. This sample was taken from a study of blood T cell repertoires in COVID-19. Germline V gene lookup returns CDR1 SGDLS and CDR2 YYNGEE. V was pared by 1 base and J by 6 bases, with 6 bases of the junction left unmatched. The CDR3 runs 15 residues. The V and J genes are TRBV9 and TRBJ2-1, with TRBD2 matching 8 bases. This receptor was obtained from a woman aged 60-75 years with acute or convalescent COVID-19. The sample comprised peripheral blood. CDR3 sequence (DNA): TGTGCCAGCAGCGTAAGCGGGAGAGGGATCAATGAGCAGTTCTTC. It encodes CASSVSGRGINEQFF.